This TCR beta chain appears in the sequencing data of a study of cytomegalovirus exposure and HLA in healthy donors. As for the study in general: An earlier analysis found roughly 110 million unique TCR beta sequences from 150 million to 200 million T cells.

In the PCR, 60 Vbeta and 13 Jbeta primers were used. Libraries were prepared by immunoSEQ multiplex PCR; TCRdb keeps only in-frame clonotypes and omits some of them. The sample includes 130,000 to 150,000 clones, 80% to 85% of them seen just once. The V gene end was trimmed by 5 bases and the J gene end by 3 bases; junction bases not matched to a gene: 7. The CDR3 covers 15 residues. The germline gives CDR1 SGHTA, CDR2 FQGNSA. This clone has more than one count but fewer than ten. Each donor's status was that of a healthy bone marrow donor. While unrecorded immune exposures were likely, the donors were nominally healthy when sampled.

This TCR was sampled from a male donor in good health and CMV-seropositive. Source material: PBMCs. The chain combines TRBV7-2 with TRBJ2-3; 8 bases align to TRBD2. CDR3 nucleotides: TGTGCCAGCAGCCCCCGACTAGCGTCGACAGATACGCAGTATTTT. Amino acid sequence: CASSPRLASTDTQYF. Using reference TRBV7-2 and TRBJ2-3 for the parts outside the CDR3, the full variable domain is GAGVSQSPSNKVTEKGKDVELRCDPISGHTALYWYRQSLGQGLEFLIYFQGNSAPDKSGLPSDRFSAERTGGSVSTLTIQRTQQEDSAVYLCASSPRLASTDTQYFGPGTRLTVL.